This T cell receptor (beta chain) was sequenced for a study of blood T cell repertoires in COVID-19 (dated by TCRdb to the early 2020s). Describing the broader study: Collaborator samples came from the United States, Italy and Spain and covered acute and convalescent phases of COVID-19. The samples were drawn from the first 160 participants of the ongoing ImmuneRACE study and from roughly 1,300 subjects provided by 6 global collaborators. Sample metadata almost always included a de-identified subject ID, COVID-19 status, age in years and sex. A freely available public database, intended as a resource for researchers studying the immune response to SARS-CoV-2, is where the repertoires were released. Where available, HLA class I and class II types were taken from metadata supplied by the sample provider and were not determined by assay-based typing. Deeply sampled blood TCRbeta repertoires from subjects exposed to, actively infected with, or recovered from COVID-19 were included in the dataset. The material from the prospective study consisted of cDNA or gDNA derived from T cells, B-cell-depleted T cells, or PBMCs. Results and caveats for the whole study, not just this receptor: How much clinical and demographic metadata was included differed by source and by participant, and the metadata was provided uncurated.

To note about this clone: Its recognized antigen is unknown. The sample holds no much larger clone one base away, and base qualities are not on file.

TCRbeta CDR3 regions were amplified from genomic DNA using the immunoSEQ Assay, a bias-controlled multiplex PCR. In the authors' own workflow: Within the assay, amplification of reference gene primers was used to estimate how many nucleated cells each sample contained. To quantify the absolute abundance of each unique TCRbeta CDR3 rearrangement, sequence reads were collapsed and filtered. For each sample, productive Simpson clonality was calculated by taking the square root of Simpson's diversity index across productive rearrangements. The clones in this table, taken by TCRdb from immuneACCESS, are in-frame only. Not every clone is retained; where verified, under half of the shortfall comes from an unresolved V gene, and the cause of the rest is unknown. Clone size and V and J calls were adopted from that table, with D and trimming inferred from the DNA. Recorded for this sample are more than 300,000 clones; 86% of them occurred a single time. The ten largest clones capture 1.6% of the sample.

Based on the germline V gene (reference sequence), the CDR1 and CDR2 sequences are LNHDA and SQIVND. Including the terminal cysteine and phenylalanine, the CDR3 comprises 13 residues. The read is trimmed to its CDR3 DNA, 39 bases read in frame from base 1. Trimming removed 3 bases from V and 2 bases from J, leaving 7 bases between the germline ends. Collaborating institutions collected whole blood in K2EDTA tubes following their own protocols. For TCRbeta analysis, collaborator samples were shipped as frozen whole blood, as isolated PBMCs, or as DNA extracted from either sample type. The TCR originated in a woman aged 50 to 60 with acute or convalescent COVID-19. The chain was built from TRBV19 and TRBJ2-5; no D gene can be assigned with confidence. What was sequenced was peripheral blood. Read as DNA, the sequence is TGTGCCAGTAGTATCGGCAGGCAAGAGACCCAGTACTTC. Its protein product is CASSIGRQETQYF.